The next 15 T cell receptor beta chains were all read from a single sample in a study of T cell changes during pregnancy in multiple sclerosis. Profiled with immunoSEQ multiplex PCR; TCRdb holds only in-frame clones, not every one. The sample contains around 25,000 clones, approximately 91% of which appear only once. The specimen was CD8+ T cells from peripheral blood mononuclear cells, collected in the second trimester of pregnancy. These receptors all come from a female donor with multiple sclerosis, enrolled in a pregnancy study.

The rearrangement joins TRBV19 to TRBJ1-2; D gene unclear. Trimming stripped 0 bases from V and 0 bases from J, with 11 bases between. The CDR3 loop spans 16 amino acids. The germline CDR1 and CDR2 sequences are LNHDA and SQIVND (reference sequence). CDR3 nucleotides: TGTGCCAGTAGTATAGATTCAGAGGAGGCTAACTATGGCTACACCTTC. Translating it yields CASSIDSEEANYGYTF.

CDR3 region: CASSQTGVWEETQYF. CDR3 nucleotide sequence: TGTGCCAGCAGCCAAACAGGGGTTTGGGAAGAGACCCAGTACTTC. The J gene is TRBJ2-5, the V gene TRBV11-2, with 7 bases that match TRBD1. CDR3 length: 15 amino acids. V dropped 5 bases and J dropped 3; count of bases not matched to a gene: 9. In germline, CDR1 is SGHAT, CDR2 FQNNGV. Combining the CDR3 with reference TRBV11-2 and TRBJ2-5 gives the whole variable domain EAGVAQSPRYKIIEKRQSVAFWCNPISGHATLYWYQQILGQGPKLLIQFQNNGVVDDSQLPKDRFSAERLKGVDSTLKIQPAKLEDSAVYLCASSQTGVWEETQYFGPGTRLLVL.

The table lists this clone with a count of one. The gene calls are TRBV6-6 and TRBJ1-1; 7 nucleotides line up with TRBD1. V gave up 5 bases and J gave up 6 bases; unmatched junction bases: 9. The CDR3 sequence is 14 residues long. The germline V gene has CDR1 MNHNY and CDR2 SVGAGI (reference sequence). CDR3 amino acids: CASSLENRGAEAFF. The CDR3 DNA sequence: TGTGCCAGCAGTCTAGAGAACAGGGGTGCTGAAGCTTTCTTT.

This clone was detected only once. V usage is TRBV30 and J usage is TRBJ1-4, with TRBD1 identical over 9 bases. This CDR3 has 13 amino acids. V shed 3 bases, J shed 9 bases, and the junction held 5 bases outside the gene matches. Germline V gene sequence: CDR1 GTSNPN, CDR2 SVGIG (reference sequence). In DNA form, the CDR3 reads TGTGCCTGGAGCGCCGGACAGGGGCAAAAACTGTTTTTT. Translated, it gives CAWSAGQGQKLFF.

J is TRBJ2-6 and V is TRBV7-9, with 7 bases matching TRBD1. Trimming at V came to 0 bases and at J to 7 bases, leaving 12 bases not matched to a gene. This CDR3 spans 18 amino acids. The germline V gene encodes CDR1 SEHNR and CDR2 FQNEAQ (reference sequence). The CDR3 spells CASSLAPTGRFRANVLTF. CDR3 bases: TGTGCCAGCAGCTTAGCGCCGACAGGGCGGTTTCGTGCCAACGTCCTGACTTTC.

The CDR3, as DNA: TGCGCCAGCAGCCAAGCTACAGGGTTTTTTAATTCACCCCTCCACTTT. Its translation: CASSQATGFFNSPLHF. V and J are TRBV4-3 and TRBJ1-6, with TRBD1 as a possible D gene (6 bases). CDR3 length: 16 residues. The V end was cut by 1 base, the J end by 6 bases, with 13 bases between. Germline CDR1 LGHNA, CDR2 YSLEER.

The chain carries TRBV18 and TRBJ1-1, with 7 bases that match TRBD1. The CDR3 spans 15 residues. J lost 3 bases, V lost 2 bases, and 6 bases had no gene match. Germline values: CDR1 KGHSH, CDR2 LQKENI. DNA for the CDR3: TGTGCCAGCTCACCAAAGGGACAGTGGGACACTGAAGCTTTCTTT. Its protein product is CASSPKGQWDTEAFF.

V usage is TRBV6-4 and J usage is TRBJ2-2; D uncertain. The V and J ends lost 9 bases and 3 bases respectively, with 17 bases between them. This CDR3 has 15 residues. Germline CDR1 and CDR2: MRHNA and SNTAGT. CDR3 amino acids: CASSPGPEDTGELFF. The DNA for the CDR3 is TGTGCCAGTTCACCGGGTCCCGAAGACACCGGGGAGCTGTTTTTT.

This clone was detected once. The rearrangement links TRBV2 to TRBJ1-2; 9 bases match TRBD1. In germline, CDR1 is SNHLY, CDR2 FYNNEI. CDR3 size: 14 residues. V shed 5 bases and J 4 bases; nucleotides not matched to a gene: 5. The CDR3 sequence is CASSRPGQGYGYTF. The CDR3 DNA follows: TGTGCCAGCAGTCGACCGGGACAGGGCTATGGCTACACCTTC.

In DNA form, the CDR3 reads TGTGCCAGCAGCTTGGGCGAACGTGGCTACACCTTC. As protein: CASSLGERGYTF. The chain employs TRBV5-4 and TRBJ1-2, with unresolved D. The CDR3 sequence is 12 residues long. V was trimmed by 0 bases and J by 7 bases, leaving 7 bases between them. The germline V gene has CDR1 SGHNT and CDR2 YYREEE (reference sequence).

The V call is TRBV10-1, the J call TRBJ1-2; 7 bases agree with TRBD1. The CDR3 runs 19 residues. Trimming took 2 bases from V and 0 from J; bases not matched to a gene: 15. CDR1 and CDR2 from the germline V gene are WNHNN and SYGVQD (reference sequence). In DNA form, the CDR3 reads TGCGCCAGCAGTGAGCCCAGACAGGGTCTGTCACAAACTAACTATGGCTACACCTTC. It translates to CASSEPRQGLSQTNYGYTF.

The CDR3 loop is CASGLGTSGYNEQFF. CDR3 DNA sequence: TGTGCTAGTGGTTTGGGGACTAGCGGGTACAATGAGCAGTTCTTC. This chain connects TRBV12-5 to TRBJ2-1; 11 positions match TRBD2. The V segment lost 1 base and the J segment 4 bases; nucleotides outside the gene matches: 0. Germline CDR1 LGHNT, CDR2 FRNRAP. This CDR3 is built from 15 residues.

V gene TRBV27 combines with J gene TRBJ2-1, with 9 bases matching TRBD2. Germline V gene data show CDR1 as MNHEY and CDR2 as SMNVEV (reference sequence). The junction had 12 bases not matched to a gene; V was cut back by 5 bases and J by 7 bases. This CDR3 spans 16 amino acids. The CDR3 region is CASSRIGRGGRNEQFF. For the CDR3, the DNA is TGTGCCAGCAGTCGAATCGGGCGGGGGGGCCGTAATGAGCAGTTCTTC.

This clone was recorded only once. The chain uses TRBV5-6 and TRBJ2-5; D possibly corresponds to TRBD1 (5 bases). The germline V gene has CDR1 SGHDT and CDR2 YYEEEE. The V end was cut by 1 base, the J end by 3 bases, with 16 bases between. The CDR3 is made up of 16 amino acids. CDR3 loop: CASSLLPGWGKETQYF. DNA of the CDR3: TGTGCCAGCAGCTTGCTCCCAGGGTGGGGAAAAGAGACCCAGTACTTC.

The chain carries TRBV5-5 and TRBJ1-2; D remains ambiguous. CDR1 and CDR2 from the germline V gene are SGHKS and YYEKEE (reference sequence). CDR3 length: 15 amino acids. V was shortened by 4 bases and J by 4 bases, with 17 bases between the two germline ends. CDR3 region: CASSPRMGSPYGYTF. CDR3 nucleotide sequence: TGTGCCAGCAGCCCCCGGATGGGCAGCCCCTATGGCTACACCTTC. Full variable domain (rest looked up from reference TRBV5-5 and TRBJ1-2): DAGVTQSPTHLIKTRGQQVTLRCSPISGHKSVSWYQQVLGQGPQFIFQYYEKEERGRGNFPDRFSARQFPNYSSELNVNALLLGDSALYLCASSPRMGSPYGYTFGSGTRLTVV.